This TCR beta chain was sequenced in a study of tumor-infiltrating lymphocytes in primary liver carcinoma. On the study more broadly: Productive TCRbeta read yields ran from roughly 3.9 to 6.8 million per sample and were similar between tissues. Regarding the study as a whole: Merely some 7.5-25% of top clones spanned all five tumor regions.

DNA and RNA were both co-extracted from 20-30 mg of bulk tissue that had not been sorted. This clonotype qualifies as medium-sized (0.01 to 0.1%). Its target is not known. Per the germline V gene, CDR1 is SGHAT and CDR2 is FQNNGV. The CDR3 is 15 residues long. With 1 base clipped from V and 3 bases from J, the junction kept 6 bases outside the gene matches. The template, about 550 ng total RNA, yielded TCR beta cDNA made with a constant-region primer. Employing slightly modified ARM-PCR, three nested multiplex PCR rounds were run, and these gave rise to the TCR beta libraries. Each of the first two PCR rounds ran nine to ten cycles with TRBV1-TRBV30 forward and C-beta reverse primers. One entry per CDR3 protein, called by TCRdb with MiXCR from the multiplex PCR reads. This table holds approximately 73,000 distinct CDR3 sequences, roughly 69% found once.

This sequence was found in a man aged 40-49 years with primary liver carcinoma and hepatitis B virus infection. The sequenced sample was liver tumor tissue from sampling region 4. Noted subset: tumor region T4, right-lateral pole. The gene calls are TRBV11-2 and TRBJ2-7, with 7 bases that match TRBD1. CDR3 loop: CASSLVGGLGYEQYF. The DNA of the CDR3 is TGTGCCAGCAGCTTAGTAGGGGGCCTCGGCTACGAGCAGTACTTC.